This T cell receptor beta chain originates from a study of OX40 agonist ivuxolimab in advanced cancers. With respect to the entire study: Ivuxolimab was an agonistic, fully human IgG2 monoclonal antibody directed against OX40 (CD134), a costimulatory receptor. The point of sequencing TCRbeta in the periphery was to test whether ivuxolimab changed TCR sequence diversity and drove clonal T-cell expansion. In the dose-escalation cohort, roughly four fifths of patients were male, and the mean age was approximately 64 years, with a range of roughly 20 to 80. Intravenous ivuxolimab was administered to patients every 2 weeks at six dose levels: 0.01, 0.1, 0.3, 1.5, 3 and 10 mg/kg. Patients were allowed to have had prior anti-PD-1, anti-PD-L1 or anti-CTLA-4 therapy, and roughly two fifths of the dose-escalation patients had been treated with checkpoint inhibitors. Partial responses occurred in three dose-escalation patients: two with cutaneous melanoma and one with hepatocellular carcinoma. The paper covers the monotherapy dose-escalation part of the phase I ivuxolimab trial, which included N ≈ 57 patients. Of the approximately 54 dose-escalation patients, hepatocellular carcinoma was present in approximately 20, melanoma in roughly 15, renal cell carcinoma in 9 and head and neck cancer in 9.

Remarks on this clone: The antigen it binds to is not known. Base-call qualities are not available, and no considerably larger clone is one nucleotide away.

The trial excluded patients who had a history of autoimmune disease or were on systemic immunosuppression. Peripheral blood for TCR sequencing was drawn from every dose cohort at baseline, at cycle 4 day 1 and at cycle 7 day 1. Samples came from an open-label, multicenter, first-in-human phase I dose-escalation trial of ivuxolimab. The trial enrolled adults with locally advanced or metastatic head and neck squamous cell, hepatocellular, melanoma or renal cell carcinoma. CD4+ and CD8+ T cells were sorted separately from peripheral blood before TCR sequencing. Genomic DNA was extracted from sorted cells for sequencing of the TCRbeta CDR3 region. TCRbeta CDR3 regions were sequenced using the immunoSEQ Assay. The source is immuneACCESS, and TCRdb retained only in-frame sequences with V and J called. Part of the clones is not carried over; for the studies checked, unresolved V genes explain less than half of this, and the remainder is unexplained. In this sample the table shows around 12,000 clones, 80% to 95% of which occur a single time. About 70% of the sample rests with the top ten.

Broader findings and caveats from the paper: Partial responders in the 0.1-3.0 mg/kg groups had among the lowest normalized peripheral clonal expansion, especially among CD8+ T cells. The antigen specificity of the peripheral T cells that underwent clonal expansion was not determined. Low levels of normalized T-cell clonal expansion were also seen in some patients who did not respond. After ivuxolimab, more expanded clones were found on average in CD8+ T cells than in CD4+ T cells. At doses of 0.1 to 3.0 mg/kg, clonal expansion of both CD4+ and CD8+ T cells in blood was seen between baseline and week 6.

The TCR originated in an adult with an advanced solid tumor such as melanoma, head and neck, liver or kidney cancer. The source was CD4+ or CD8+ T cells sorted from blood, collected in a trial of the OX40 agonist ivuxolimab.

The CDR3 amino acid sequence is: CASSISPSGANVLTF. The bases are TGTGCCAGTAGTATTTCGCCCTCTGGGGCCAACGTCCTGACTTTC. The V gene is TRBV19 and the J gene is TRBJ2-6; the D gene is not confidently resolved. Trimming at the junction amounts to 3 bases on V and 0 bases on J, and the germline ends lie 6 bases apart. Looking up the germline V gene (reference sequence) yields CDR1 LNHDA and CDR2 SQIVND. Taken from cysteine to phenylalanine, the CDR3 has 15 residues. Only the CDR3 DNA is retained, 45 bases long and in frame from the first base.